One sample yielded the 29 T cell receptor beta chains listed below, sequenced in a study of blood T cell repertoires in COVID-19. Using immunoSEQ multiplex PCR, the repertoire was profiled, and TCRdb retains in-frame clones only, with some absent. In the table there are 60,000 or so clones, more than 80% of which are singletons. What was sequenced was peripheral blood. These receptors were obtained from a human donor with active COVID-19. The donor label of this sample is uncertain.

V and J are TRBV7-8 and TRBJ2-1; 12 nucleotides align to TRBD2. CDR1 is SGHVS and CDR2 is FQNEAQ in the germline V gene. CDR3 length: 14 residues. Unmatched junction bases numbered 6, after V lost 5 bases and J lost 10 bases. The CDR3 is CASSRSSGRDEQFF. CDR3 nucleotide sequence: TGTGCCAGCAGCAGGTCTAGCGGGAGGGACGAGCAGTTCTTC.

The CDR3 nucleotides are TGTGCCAGCAGTCCGTTAGCGGGAATGCGCCACAATGAGCAGTTCTTC. Its translation: CASSPLAGMRHNEQFF. The chain employs TRBV27 and TRBJ2-1, with 8 bases fitting TRBD2. The length of the CDR3 is 16 residues. Germline CDR1 and CDR2: MNHEY and SMNVEV (reference sequence). The trim removed 5 bases at V and 5 bases at J, leaving 11 bases unmatched.

A single count supports this clone. The chain uses TRBV24-1 and TRBJ1-4; 10 positions match TRBD1. Germline V gene sequence: CDR1 KGHDR, CDR2 SFDVKD. The trim removed 4 bases at V and 8 bases at J, leaving 6 bases unmatched. This CDR3 is built from 15 residues. The CDR3 sequence: CATSESGTGEEKLFF. The CDR3 DNA reads TGTGCCACCAGTGAGTCCGGGACAGGGGAAGAAAAACTGTTTTTT.

This sequence joins TRBV24-1 and TRBJ2-1; TRBD1 aligns across 7 bases. This CDR3 spans 14 amino acids. Germline V gene data show CDR1 as KGHDR and CDR2 as SFDVKD. With 4 bases clipped from V and 6 bases from J, the junction kept 5 bases outside the gene matches. CDR3 protein: CATSDPTGLNEQFF. The CDR3 region has the DNA TGTGCCACCAGTGACCCGACAGGGCTCAATGAGCAGTTCTTC.

This chain links TRBV7-2 with TRBJ1-5; D possibly corresponds to TRBD1 (5 bases). CDR3 size: 14 residues. V lost 7 bases and J 6 bases, leaving 16 bases between the germline ends. Germline CDR1 is SGHTA and CDR2 is FQGNSA. The CDR3 loop reads CASNLAGGSQPQHF. The CDR3 region has the DNA TGTGCCAGCAACCTTGCGGGGGGTTCTCAGCCCCAGCATTTT.

This clone appeared a single time. The chain carries TRBV5-4 and TRBJ2-2; D might be TRBD2 (6 bases). CDR1 and CDR2 from the germline V gene are SGHNT and YYREEE (reference sequence). V was trimmed by 2 bases and J by 3 bases, leaving 11 bases between them. The CDR3 length is 15 residues. The DNA of the CDR3 is TGTGCCAGCAGCTTCGGCGGGGTCTACACCGGGGAGCTGTTTTTT. Protein sequence: CASSFGGVYTGELFF.

V usage is TRBV7-3 and J usage is TRBJ2-3, with TRBD2 matching over 11 bases. The CDR3 consists of 14 residues. The V and J ends lost 3 bases and 4 bases, in that order; junction bases with no gene match: 0. Looked up from germline, CDR1 is SGHTA and CDR2 is FQGTGA. The CDR3 sequence is CASSLGLAADTQYF. The CDR3 coding sequence is TGTGCCAGCAGCTTGGGACTAGCGGCAGATACGCAGTATTTT. The entire variable domain, with the rest obtained from reference TRBV7-3 and TRBJ2-3, is as follows: GAGVSQTPSNKVTEKGKYVELRCDPISGHTALYWYRQSLGQGPEFLIYFQGTGAADDSGLPNDRFFAVRPEGSVSTLKIQRTERGDSAVYLCASSLGLAADTQYFGPGTRLTVL.

The CDR3 DNA reads as TGCAGCGTTGAAGATCGGGACAGGGGGCTATACGAGCAGTACTTC. Its translation: CSVEDRDRGLYEQYF. This chain connects TRBV29-1 to TRBJ2-7; TRBD1 matches 12 bases. The CDR3 is 15 residues long. Trimming cost V 0 bases and J 4 bases; bases outside gene matches: 4. Germline V lookup: CDR1 SQVTM, CDR2 ANQGSEA.

The chain uses TRBV29-1 and TRBJ2-5, with D tentatively TRBD2 (5 bases). The CDR3 length is 13 residues. Between the trimmed V and J ends, which lost 3 bases and 4 bases, there was a span of 12 bases. From germline, CDR1 is SQVTM and CDR2 ANQGSEA. CDR3 DNA sequence: TGCAGCGTTGATAGCCCTGGAGGAGAGACCCAGTACTTC. Encoded protein: CSVDSPGGETQYF. Full variable domain (remainder filled in from reference TRBV29-1 and TRBJ2-5): SAVISQKPSRDICQRGTSLTIQCQVDSQVTMMFWYRQQPGQSLTLIATANQGSEATYESGFVIDKFPISRPNLTFSTLTVSNMSPEDSSIYLCSVDSPGGETQYFGPGTRLLVL.

The chain joins TRBV11-2 to TRBJ2-3; 7 bases align to TRBD2. The junction had 16 bases not matched to a gene; V was cut back by 4 bases and J by 0 bases. CDR1 is SGHAT, CDR2 FQNNGV, per germline. The CDR3 is 19 residues long. The CDR3: CASSYWPGASGVSTDTQYF. In DNA form, the CDR3 reads TGTGCCAGCAGCTACTGGCCTGGGGCTAGCGGAGTTAGCACAGATACGCAGTATTTT.

The rearrangement links TRBV3-1 (or the pseudogene TRBV3-2) to TRBJ1-1, with 8 bases aligning to TRBD1. The junction had 4 bases not matched to a gene; V was cut back by 1 base and J by 3 bases. The V gene's germline CDR1 is LGHDT and CDR2 YNNKEL (reference sequence). CDR3 length equals 15 residues. This CDR3 is CASSQAGQGDTEAFF. CDR3 DNA: TGTGCCAGCAGCCAAGCAGGACAGGGAGACACTGAAGCTTTCTTT.

V and J are TRBV27 and TRBJ1-2, with D maybe TRBD1 (6 bases). CDR3 length: 16 amino acids. V was pared by 8 bases and J by 0 bases, with 19 bases between. Germline lookup yields CDR1 MNHEY and CDR2 SMNVEV (reference sequence). The CDR3 bases are TGTGCCAGCCGTATGAGGGGGACCGGGGCTAACTATGGCTACACCTTC. Amino acids: CASRMRGTGANYGYTF.

This clone has more than one count but fewer than ten. The genes are TRBV5-6 and TRBJ2-7; TRBD1 matches 9 bases. In germline, CDR1 is SGHDT, CDR2 YYEEEE. The CDR3 totals 19 residues. Losses at the gene ends were 2 bases for V and 2 bases for J; bases not matched to a gene: 17. DNA of the CDR3: TGTGCCAGCAGCTTCTTATATGACCACCGGGACAGGGCTACCTACGAGCAGTACTTC. It is translated as CASSFLYDHRDRATYEQYF.

The chain couples TRBV2 to TRBJ2-1; tentatively, D is TRBD2 (5 bases). Germline loops: CDR1 SNHLY, CDR2 FYNNEI. V dropped 4 bases and J dropped 11 bases, with 9 bases sitting between them. This CDR3 comprises 11 residues. The CDR3 is CASSALVQQFF. The CDR3 coding sequence is TGTGCCAGCAGTGCACTAGTACAGCAGTTCTTC.

This clone was observed once. The chain joins TRBV3-1 (or the pseudogene TRBV3-2) to TRBJ1-1; D not certain. There are 12 residues in the CDR3. Deletions cut 3 bases from V and 7 bases from J, with 9 bases between. Germline assignment: CDR1 LGHDT and CDR2 YNNKEL (reference sequence). CDR3 in amino acids: CASSHNSFEAFF. DNA for the CDR3: TGTGCCAGCAGCCATAACAGCTTTGAAGCTTTCTTT.

This chain uses TRBV9 with TRBJ2-1; 10 bases line up with TRBD2. The CDR3 has 15 residues. Germline V gives CDR1 SGDLS, CDR2 YYNGEE. Unmatched junction bases numbered 6, after V lost 4 bases and J lost 5 bases. CDR3 sequence: CASSPTSGNHNEQFF. Written as DNA, the CDR3 is TGTGCCAGCAGCCCAACTAGCGGGAATCACAATGAGCAGTTCTTC.

The V gene is TRBV13, the J gene TRBJ2-3, with D unresolved. V lost 7 bases to trimming and J lost 2 bases, with 13 bases between them. Looked up from germline, CDR1 is PRHDT and CDR2 is FYEKMQ (reference sequence). This CDR3 has 14 residues. The CDR3 DNA is TGTGCCAGCACCAACTTCAGGAACACAGATACGCAGTATTTT. Residues: CASTNFRNTDTQYF.

V is TRBV19 and J is TRBJ2-7; possible D gene TRBD2, 6 bases. The CDR3 is made up of 14 amino acids. V was trimmed by 10 bases and J by 2 bases, leaving 18 bases between them. Germline V gene sequence: CDR1 LNHDA, CDR2 SQIVND (reference sequence). CDR3 sequence (DNA): TGTGCCACCTCCCTGGGGGGAACAACCTACGAGCAGTACTTC. Translating gives CATSLGGTTYEQYF.

The chain uses TRBV3-1 (or the pseudogene TRBV3-2) and TRBJ2-7, with 11 bases matching TRBD2. CDR1 and CDR2 (germline): LGHDT, YNNKEL (reference sequence). Trimming removed 1 base from V and 3 bases from J; junction bases left unmatched: 8. The length of the CDR3 is 17 residues. The CDR3 region is CASSQAGLAVYFYEQYF. The CDR3 DNA reads as TGTGCCAGCAGCCAAGCGGGACTAGCGGTATACTTCTACGAGCAGTACTTC.

V gene TRBV19 combines with J gene TRBJ1-4; D remains ambiguous. Trimming shortened V by 5 bases and J by 2 bases, and 9 bases separated the two germline ends. The CDR3 is made up of 14 amino acids. CDR1 LNHDA and CDR2 SQIVND come from the germline V gene (reference sequence). The chain's CDR3 is CASSSGRTNEKLFF. CDR3 in DNA: TGTGCCAGTAGTTCGGGGAGGACTAATGAAAAACTGTTTTTT.

The table lists this clone with a count of one. The chain has TRBV4-3 and TRBJ2-1, with D perhaps TRBD1 (7 bases). Per the germline V gene, CDR1 is LGHNA and CDR2 is YSLEER. V lost 3 bases to trimming and J lost 1 base, with 10 bases between them. This CDR3 comprises 15 residues. CDR3 sequence (DNA): TGCGCCAGCAGCCACGGGGGACAGTCCTACAATGAGCAGTTCTTC. It translates to CASSHGGQSYNEQFF.

This rearrangement joins TRBV24-1 to TRBJ2-1; 8 positions agree with TRBD2. Germline values: CDR1 KGHDR, CDR2 SFDVKD. The CDR3 is made up of 16 amino acids. Trimming removed 4 bases from V and 0 bases from J; junction bases left unmatched: 4. The CDR3: CATSDASGSSYNEQFF. In DNA, the CDR3 is TGTGCCACCAGTGACGCGAGCGGGAGCTCCTACAATGAGCAGTTCTTC.

The V and J genes are TRBV4-1 and TRBJ2-7; maybe TRBD2 (6 bases). This CDR3 is built from 15 residues. V shed 2 bases and J shed 6 bases, with 17 bases lying between them. The germline V gene encodes CDR1 MGHRA and CDR2 YSYEKL. This chain's CDR3 is CASSQSLASTSEQYF. Here the CDR3 DNA reads TGCGCCAGCAGCCAAAGTCTAGCGAGTACTAGCGAGCAGTACTTC.

This sequence joins TRBV5-8 and TRBJ2-5; TRBD2 agrees at 13 bases. V dropped 3 bases and J dropped 4; count of bases not matched to a gene: 6. The CDR3 is made up of 16 amino acids. Looked up from germline, CDR1 is SGHTS and CDR2 is YDEGEE. CDR3 loop: CASSSKGLAGRETQYF. CDR3 sequence (DNA): TGTGCCAGCAGCTCGAAGGGACTAGCGGGGAGAGAGACCCAGTACTTC.

The chain links TRBV19 to TRBJ1-2, with a possible D match to TRBD1 (5 bases). CDR1 and CDR2 (germline): LNHDA, SQIVND (reference sequence). V was clipped by 7 bases and J by 5 bases, with 8 bases between them. This CDR3 contains 11 residues. This chain's CDR3 is CASNGTYGYTF. The CDR3, as DNA: TGTGCCAGTAACGGGACTTATGGCTACACCTTC.

J is TRBJ2-1 and V is TRBV6-2 or TRBV6-3; D possibly corresponds to TRBD2 (5 bases). The CDR3 is made up of 16 amino acids. V was trimmed by 5 bases and J by 1 base, leaving 15 bases between them. Germline V gives CDR1 MNHEY, CDR2 SVGEGT. DNA for the CDR3: TGTGCCAGCAGTCCGCCACGGGATGGGTCCTACAATGAGCAGTTCTTC. Translated: CASSPPRDGSYNEQFF.

This sequence joins TRBV7-8 and TRBJ1-4, with D perhaps matching TRBD1 (5 bases). The CDR3 is made up of 15 amino acids. V was pared by 1 base and J by 4 bases, with 10 bases between. The germline gives CDR1 SGHVS, CDR2 FQNEAQ. In DNA, the CDR3 is TGTGCCAGCAGCTTAGTTGGGGCTTATAATGAAAAACTGTTTTTT. Translation: CASSLVGAYNEKLFF.

This sequence joins TRBV27 and TRBJ1-2; TRBD1 might be the D (5 bases). Trimming took 1 base from V and 0 from J, leaving 15 bases between them. Germline CDR1 MNHEY, CDR2 SMNVEV (reference sequence). CDR3 length equals 17 residues. This CDR3 is CASSLFQGGGSNYGYTF. DNA of the CDR3: TGTGCCAGCAGTTTATTTCAGGGCGGAGGGTCTAACTATGGCTACACCTTC.

V is TRBV5-1 and J is TRBJ2-6, with TRBD1 matching 8 bases. The V and J ends lost 0 bases and 1 base, in that order; junction bases with no gene match: 9. The germline V gene encodes CDR1 SGHRS and CDR2 YFSETQ. This CDR3 comprises 19 residues. CDR3 nucleotide sequence: TGCGCCAGCAGCTTGGATGGTAGGACAGGGTTATCTGGGGCCAACGTCCTGACTTTC. Protein: CASSLDGRTGLSGANVLTF.